Listed below are T cell receptor beta chains from one sample, sequenced in a study of follicular helper T cells after annual influenza vaccination. Some clones are missing from TCRdb's copy, which holds only in-frame ones; the method was immunoSEQ multiplex PCR. The sample includes fewer than 7,500 clones, over 75% of them seen just once. Material: CXCR5+ CD38- circulating T follicular helper cells from blood, obtained on the day of influenza vaccination. The receptors derive from an adult who received the influenza vaccine. CDR3s include the opening cysteine and the closing phenylalanine or tryptophan. A D gene is named only where the DNA matches it firmly. Some rows have no size entry. The others give once, few or many, or a class for an expanded clone.

V: TRBV6-5; J: TRBJ2-7; D: .; size: once; DNA: TGTGCCAGCAGTTACTCCGGCGGGGTGACCTACGAGCAGTACTTC; CDR3: CASSYSGGVTYEQYF
V: TRBV5-1; J: TRBJ2-3; D: TRBD2; size: .; DNA: TGCGCCAGCAGCTTGGCTAGCGGGATCACAGATACGCAGTATTTT; CDR3: CASSLASGITDTQYF
V: TRBV9; J: TRBJ2-2; D: .; size: once; DNA: TGTGCCAGCAGCGTAGTTGACTACGCGAACACCGGGGAGCTGTTTTTT; CDR3: CASSVVDYANTGELFF
V: TRBV30; J: TRBJ1-3; D: .; size: .; DNA: TGTGCCTGGAGTGCTGGAAACACCATATATTTT; CDR3: CAWSAGNTIYF
V: TRBV11-3; J: TRBJ2-5; D: TRBD2; size: .; DNA: TGTGCCAGCAGCATTGGGACTAGCGGTTCACAGTACTTC; CDR3: CASSIGTSGSQYF
V: TRBV27; J: TRBJ1-1; D: .; size: .; DNA: TGTGCCAGCAGTTTACAGGGCGGGGGCACTGAAGCTTTCTTT; CDR3: CASSLQGGGTEAFF
V: TRBV11-1; J: TRBJ2-1; D: .; size: .; DNA: TGTGCCAGCAGCTTAGATGAGGGGAGGTCGTTCTTC; CDR3: CASSLDEGRSFF
V: TRBV7-3; J: TRBJ2-7; D: .; size: .; DNA: TGTGCCAGCAGCTTATCGGGGTACGACGAGCAGTACTTC; CDR3: CASSLSGYDEQYF
V: TRBV19; J: TRBJ1-4; D: .; size: .; DNA: TGTGCCAGTAGTATGTGGACGGGTAATAATGAAAAACTGTTTTTT; CDR3: CASSMWTGNNEKLFF
V: TRBV5-1; J: TRBJ2-1; D: .; size: .; DNA: TGCGCCAGCAGCCCAAGGACACAAGAGGATGAGCAGTTCTTC; CDR3: CASSPRTQEDEQFF
V: TRBV30; J: TRBJ2-7; D: TRBD2; size: .; DNA: TGTGCCTGGAGTACAAAGACTAGCGGCCCCTACGAGCAGTACTTC; CDR3: CAWSTKTSGPYEQYF
V: TRBV5-6; J: TRBJ1-2; D: TRBD1; size: .; DNA: TGTGCCAGCAGCTTGGGGTGGGACAGGGACGGGAATTATGGCTACACCTTC; CDR3: CASSLGWDRDGNYGYTF
V: TRBV20-1; J: TRBJ2-3; D: .; size: .; DNA: TGCAGTGCCGTCCTTCACGATACGCAGTATTTT; CDR3: CSAVLHDTQYF
V: TRBV6-1; J: TRBJ2-5; D: .; size: .; DNA: TGTGCCAGCAGTGTAGGCCCCGGATGGGAGACCCAGTACTTC; CDR3: CASSVGPGWETQYF
V: TRBV5-1; J: TRBJ2-7; D: .; size: .; DNA: TGCGCCAGCAGCTCCGGGACTCAGGCCCCCGAGCAGTACTTC; CDR3: CASSSGTQAPEQYF
V: TRBV25-1; J: TRBJ2-7; D: TRBD2; size: .; DNA: TGTGCCAGCAGTCGCCTAACTAGCGGGAGTAGGCTGCAGTACTTC; CDR3: CASSRLTSGSRLQYF
V: TRBV30; J: TRBJ1-1; D: .; size: .; DNA: TGTGCCTGGAGCCCAGGGCCCACTGAAGCTTTCTTT; CDR3: CAWSPGPTEAFF
V: TRBV29-1; J: TRBJ2-5; D: TRBD2; size: .; DNA: TGCAGCGTTGCTAGCGGGCAGCAAGAGACCCAGTACTTC; CDR3: CSVASGQQETQYF
V: TRBV30; J: TRBJ2-5; D: .; size: .; DNA: TGTGCCTGGTTGGGGCGAGAGACCCAGTACTTC; CDR3: CAWLGRETQYF
V: TRBV6-5; J: TRBJ1-5; D: .; size: .; DNA: TGTGCCAGCAGCAGGACAGAAACCTATCAGCCCCAGCATTTT; CDR3: CASSRTETYQPQHF
V: TRBV7-9; J: TRBJ2-3; D: .; size: .; DNA: TGTGCCAGCAGCTTAGGTCTTTGGACAGATACGCAGTATTTT; CDR3: CASSLGLWTDTQYF
V: TRBV19; J: TRBJ1-2; D: .; size: .; DNA: TGTGCCTGGCAGGATGGCTACACCTTC; CDR3: CAWQDGYTF
V: TRBV5-6; J: TRBJ1-2; D: .; size: .; DNA: TGTGCCAGCAGCTTATTTCCGGGAGAGTATGGCTACACCTTC; CDR3: CASSLFPGEYGYTF
V: TRBV5-4; J: TRBJ2-2; D: TRBD2; size: .; DNA: TGTGCCAGCAGCTTTGGACTGGGGAGGGCCGGGGAGCTGTTTTTT; CDR3: CASSFGLGRAGELFF
V: TRBV11-2; J: TRBJ1-4; D: .; size: .; DNA: TGTGCCAGCAGCTATCTTTCCCGGACAGTGGGAGGAAAACTGTTTTTT; CDR3: CASSYLSRTVGGKLFF
V: TRBV14; J: TRBJ2-7; D: .; size: .; DNA: TGTGCCAGCAGCCAGTTCGTAAGTAGCCCCTACGAGCAGTACTTC; CDR3: CASSQFVSSPYEQYF
V: TRBV30; J: TRBJ1-2; D: .; size: .; DNA: TGTGCCTGGGGGGGATACTATGGCTACACCTTC; CDR3: CAWGGYYGYTF
V: TRBV11-3; J: TRBJ2-7; D: .; size: .; DNA: TGTGCCAGCAGCCCCAAGGAAGGTAGCGGCTACGAGCAGTACTTC; CDR3: CASSPKEGSGYEQYF
V: TRBV6-1; J: TRBJ2-7; D: .; size: .; DNA: TGTGCCAGCAATTTGGGGAAAACCTACGAGCAGTACTTC; CDR3: CASNLGKTYEQYF
V: TRBV25-1; J: TRBJ2-3; D: .; size: .; DNA: TGTGCCAGCAGTGACCCTTCCAAGTGGCTCGATACGCAGTATTTT; CDR3: CASSDPSKWLDTQYF
V: TRBV19; J: TRBJ2-1; D: TRBD1; size: once; DNA: TGTGCCAGTAGTAAAGACAGGGAAGGATTAAATGAGCAGTTCTTC; CDR3: CASSKDREGLNEQFF
V: TRBV19; J: TRBJ1-4; D: .; size: .; DNA: TGTGCCAGTAGTCTTCGGCCCGCTAATGAAAAACTGTTTTTT; CDR3: CASSLRPANEKLFF
V: TRBV30; J: TRBJ1-5; D: .; size: .; DNA: TGTGCCTGGACGGAGGAGGCAGCACATCAGCCCCAGCATTTT; CDR3: CAWTEEAAHQPQHF
V: TRBV5-4; J: TRBJ2-5; D: TRBD1; size: .; DNA: TGTGCCAGCAGCTCAGGACAGGTGGAGACCCAGTACTTC; CDR3: CASSSGQVETQYF
V: TRBV18; J: TRBJ2-6; D: TRBD2; size: .; DNA: TGTGCCAGCTCATTAATTGGACTAGCGGGAACAGGGGCCAACGTCCTGACTTTC; CDR3: CASSLIGLAGTGANVLTF
V: TRBV7-2; J: TRBJ2-7; D: .; size: .; DNA: TGTGCCAGCAGCTCCCATTTCTTGTACGAGCAGTACTTC; CDR3: CASSSHFLYEQYF
V: TRBV6-6; J: TRBJ1-5; D: .; size: .; DNA: TGTGCCAGCAGTTACTCTGTGCCGGGGGGACGGCAGCCCCAGCATTTT; CDR3: CASSYSVPGGRQPQHF
V: TRBV11-2; J: TRBJ2-1; D: .; size: .; DNA: TGTGCCAGCAGCCCAACTCGTTGGGGGGAAAGGAGCAATGAGCAGTTCTTC; CDR3: CASSPTRWGERSNEQFF
V: TRBV19; J: TRBJ2-5; D: .; size: .; DNA: TGTGCCAGTAGTATGACTAGGTCGGCCCAAGAGACCCAGTACTTC; CDR3: CASSMTRSAQETQYF
V: TRBV19; J: TRBJ2-3; D: .; size: .; DNA: TGTGCCAGTAGTTTTCGGGTGGCAGATACGCAGTATTTT; CDR3: CASSFRVADTQYF
V: TRBV6-1; J: TRBJ2-7; D: TRBD2; size: .; DNA: TGTGCCAGCATTCTCAATAGACTAGCGGGAGAGGAGTACTTC; CDR3: CASILNRLAGEEYF
V: TRBV21-1; J: TRBJ2-1; D: .; size: .; DNA: TGTGCCAGCAGCACTCGAAGACTAGCGCCCGACTACAGAACCAGCTACAATGAGCAGTTCTTC; CDR3: CASSTRRLAPDYRTSYNEQFF
V: TRBV5-4; J: TRBJ2-7; D: TRBD1; size: .; DNA: TGTGCCAGCAGCTTGGGGGGACAGATGCTGCCCTACGAGCAGTACTTC; CDR3: CASSLGGQMLPYEQYF
V: TRBV27; J: TRBJ2-1; D: TRBD2; size: .; DNA: TGTGCCAGCAGTTCAATGACTAGCGGGTTCTACAATGAGCAGTTCTTC; CDR3: CASSSMTSGFYNEQFF
V: TRBV6-1; J: TRBJ2-7; D: .; size: few; DNA: TGTGCCAGCAGTAGCTCGCGGGGCTACGAGCAGTACTTC; CDR3: CASSSSRGYEQYF
V: TRBV15; J: TRBJ1-4; D: TRBD1; size: .; DNA: TGTGCCACCAGCAGGGACAGGGGCGTTAATGAAAAACTGTTTTTT; CDR3: CATSRDRGVNEKLFF
V: TRBV19; J: TRBJ2-2; D: .; size: few; DNA: TGTGCCAGTAGTATTAACACCGGGGAGCTGTTTTTT; CDR3: CASSINTGELFF
V: TRBV14; J: TRBJ2-7; D: TRBD2; size: .; DNA: TGTGCCAGCAGCCAAGGGACTCGTGGCGGGAGCTTGTACGAGCAGTACTTC; CDR3: CASSQGTRGGSLYEQYF
V: TRBV7-2; J: TRBJ2-1; D: TRBD1; size: .; DNA: TGTGCCAGCAGCCCTGGGACAGGGTATGACAATGAGCAGTTCTTC; CDR3: CASSPGTGYDNEQFF
V: TRBV7-8; J: TRBJ1-5; D: .; size: .; DNA: TGTGCCAGCAGCCATCTAGCTCAGCATAGCAATCAGCCCCAGCATTTT; CDR3: CASSHLAQHSNQPQHF
V: TRBV5-4; J: TRBJ2-1; D: .; size: .; DNA: TGTGCCAGCAGCTGGGATTGGAGCCAGCAGTTCTTC; CDR3: CASSWDWSQQFF
V: TRBV5-6; J: TRBJ2-7; D: .; size: .; DNA: TGTGCCAGCAGCTTGGGTTTCCTCACCGAGCAGTACTTC; CDR3: CASSLGFLTEQYF
V: TRBV6-1; J: TRBJ1-5; D: .; size: .; DNA: TGTGCCAGCAGTGAGAGGAGAAGTGGACAGCCCCAGCATTTT; CDR3: CASSERRSGQPQHF
V: TRBV19; J: TRBJ2-1; D: .; size: .; DNA: TGTGCCAGTAGTATAGGGCCCGGGACACAGTTCTTC; CDR3: CASSIGPGTQFF
V: TRBV5-1; J: TRBJ1-3; D: .; size: .; DNA: TGCGCCAGCAGCCCCGGAGGTAGGGCGAGCTCTGGAAACACCATATATTTT; CDR3: CASSPGGRASSGNTIYF
V: TRBV7-2; J: TRBJ1-1; D: .; size: .; DNA: TGTGCCAGCCATTCGGGACCGGTCACTGAAGCTTTCTTT; CDR3: CASHSGPVTEAFF
V: TRBV6-5; J: TRBJ1-1; D: .; size: .; DNA: TGTGCAGCGGGGACGGGCTTGAACACTGAAGCTTTCTTT; CDR3: CAAGTGLNTEAFF
V: TRBV30; J: TRBJ2-5; D: TRBD2; size: .; DNA: TGTGCCTGGAGTCCGGGACTAGCGGGAAGGGAGACCCAGTACTTC; CDR3: CAWSPGLAGRETQYF
V: TRBV2; J: TRBJ2-3; D: .; size: .; DNA: TGTGCCAGCAGCCTCTGGCAGGGAACAGATACGCAGTATTTT; CDR3: CASSLWQGTDTQYF